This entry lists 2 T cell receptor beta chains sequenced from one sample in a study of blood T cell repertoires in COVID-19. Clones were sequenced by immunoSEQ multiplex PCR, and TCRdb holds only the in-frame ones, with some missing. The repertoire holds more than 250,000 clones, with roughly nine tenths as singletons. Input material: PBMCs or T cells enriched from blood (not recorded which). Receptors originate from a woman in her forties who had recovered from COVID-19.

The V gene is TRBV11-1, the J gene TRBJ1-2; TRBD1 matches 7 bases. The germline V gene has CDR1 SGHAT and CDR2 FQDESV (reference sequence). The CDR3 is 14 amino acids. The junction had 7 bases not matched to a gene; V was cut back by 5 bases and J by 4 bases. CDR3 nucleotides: TGTGCCAGCAGCCCGCGCTCAGGGGGCTATGGCTACACCTTC. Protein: CASSPRSGGYGYTF.

The CDR3: CASSSQGGDGYTF. CDR3 in DNA: TGTGCCAGCAGCAGTCAGGGGGGTGATGGCTACACCTTC. V is TRBV6-5 and J is TRBJ1-2; 7 nucleotides align to TRBD1. Germline trimming cut 6 bases from V and 6 bases from J; bases unmatched to any gene: 7. The germline CDR1 and CDR2 sequences are MNHEY and SVGAGI. The CDR3 length is 13 residues.